Presented here are 12 T cell receptor beta chains from one specimen sequenced in a study of T cell clonality in common variable immunodeficiency. Regarding the study as a whole: In common variable immunodeficiency, TCR beta chains reportedly carried fewer deletions and N-nucleotide insertions.

These receptors' targets are unknown. Repertoires were generated with immunoSEQ multiplex PCR, while TCRdb's copy carries only in-frame clones and drops some. Sampling found tens of thousands of clones, none seen once. The source material was peripheral blood mononuclear cells. Receptors were obtained from a human donor with common variable immunodeficiency.

This clone was seen ten or more times. The read ends 3 residues before the CDR3 terminus; that terminus is restored from the germline J gene. The chain combines TRBV5-1 with TRBJ2-5; 13 bases agree with TRBD2. The CDR3 contains 17 residues. Trimming cost V 2 bases and J 4 bases; bases outside gene matches: 8. Germline V gene lookup returns CDR1 SGHRS and CDR2 YFSETQ. The CDR3 reads CASSLEGLAGEGETQYF. CDR3 bases read: TGCGCCAGCAGCTTAGAAGGACTAGCGGGGGAAGGAGAGACC.

For this clone: The CDR3 goes on 3 residues after the read ends, and that part is filled in from the germline J gene. The chain recombines TRBV5-1 with TRBJ2-5, with unresolved D. The CDR3 is 14 amino acids. Trimming removed 0 bases at V and 2 bases at J, with 8 bases between. Germline V gives CDR1 SGHRS, CDR2 YFSETQ. The CDR3 region is CASSLGADQETQYF. The CDR3 bases that were read are TGCGCCAGCAGCTTGGGGGCAGATCAAGAGACC.

This clone came up a few times. The CDR3 is cut off 3 residues early in the read; its end comes from the germline J gene. The genes are TRBV7-6 and TRBJ2-2; TRBD1 agrees at 8 bases. The CDR3 spans 18 residues. The ends lost 3 bases at V and 3 bases at J; junction bases unmatched: 12. Germline CDR1 reads SGHVS; CDR2 reads FNYEAQ. CDR3 sequence reads: CASSFGRQGAKYTGELFF. CDR3 bases read: TGTGCCAGCAGCTTCGGGCGGCAGGGGGCGAAGTACACCGGGGAG.

As for this clone: The read ends 3 residues before the CDR3 terminus; that terminus is restored from the germline J gene. The chain has TRBV6-2 or TRBV6-3 and TRBJ2-1; 10 bases map to TRBD2. Per the germline V gene, CDR1 is MNHEY and CDR2 is SVGEGT. This CDR3 is 17 amino acids long. Unmatched junction bases numbered 9, after V lost 7 bases and J lost 0 bases. CDR3 residues: CASTQRGGISSYNEQFF. The sequenced part of the CDR3 DNA is TGTGCCAGCACACAGCGGGGGGGAATTAGCTCCTACAATGAG.

This clone was counted many times. The observed sequence ends 3 residues before the CDR3 terminus, with the missing tail filled in from the germline J gene. The chain combines TRBV30 with TRBJ1-2; D unresolved. Germline V lookup: CDR1 GTSNPN, CDR2 SVGIG (reference sequence). V dropped 2 bases and J dropped 5 bases, with 9 bases sitting between them. This CDR3 is 12 amino acids long. Here the CDR3 reads CAWSTSWYGYTF. CDR3 bases read: TGTGCCTGGAGTACTTCCTGGTATGGC.

In this sample, this clone turned up a few times. The sequenced fragment ends 3 residues before the CDR3 boundary, so the rest is inferred from the germline J gene. The rearrangement links TRBV7-9 to TRBJ2-3; 7 nucleotides agree with TRBD1. Unmatched junction bases numbered 3, after V lost 9 bases and J lost 0 bases. Germline CDR1 reads SEHNR; CDR2 reads FQNEAQ (reference sequence). The CDR3 is 13 amino acids. CDR3 DNA, as far as it was read: TGTGCCAGAGGGACAGAGAGCACAGATACG. Translated, it gives CARGTESTDT. The CDR3, in full, reads CARGTESTDTQYF.

This clone appeared a few times. The CDR3 is cut off 3 residues early in the read; its end comes from the germline J gene. This chain uses TRBV6-1 with TRBJ2-5; possibly TRBD1 for D (6 bases). CDR1 MNHNS and CDR2 SASEGT come from the germline V gene. V was pared by 4 bases and J by 5 bases, with 17 bases between. The CDR3 runs 15 residues. Incomplete CDR3 DNA: TGTGCCAGCAGTGTCGGTGGGGGACATCTGGAGACC. Amino acid sequence: CASSVGGGHLET. The full CDR3 protein reads CASSVGGGHLETQYF.

Concerning this clone: The read stops 3 residues short of the end of the CDR3; the missing end is completed from the germline J gene. This chain joins TRBV6-2 or TRBV6-3 and TRBJ2-3; D might be TRBD2 (5 bases). Germline CDR1 MNHEY, CDR2 SVGEGT. Between the trimmed V and J ends, which lost 7 bases and 0 bases, there was a span of 11 bases. The CDR3 is made up of 14 amino acids. CDR3 sequence: CASTGLLSTDTQYF. Partial CDR3 DNA: TGTGCCAGCACCGGACTCCTTAGCACAGATACG.

This clone was seen at least ten times. The missing CDR3 end, 3 residues past where the read stops, is filled in from the germline J gene. The chain joins TRBV20-1 to TRBJ2-2, with 8 nucleotides matching TRBD1. Germline V gives CDR1 DFQATT, CDR2 SNEGSKA (reference sequence). The CDR3 consists of 15 residues. The junction had 10 bases not matched to a gene; V was cut back by 4 bases and J by 6 bases. CDR3 DNA (partial): TGCAGTGCTATCAGTTCGGACAGGGCGCCCGGGGAG. Encoded protein: CSAISSDRAPGE. The CDR3 reads in full as CSAISSDRAPGELFF.

Only a few counts were recorded for this clone. The CDR3 end falls 3 residues outside the read, so it is completed with the germline J gene. The V gene is TRBV5-1, the J gene TRBJ1-2, with D possibly matching TRBD1 (6 bases). Germline CDR1 SGHRS, CDR2 YFSETQ. The CDR3 is 14 amino acids. Trimming removed 0 bases from V and 6 bases from J, with 12 bases in between. The CDR3 here is CASSLALAGDGYTF. The sequenced CDR3 bases are TGCGCCAGCAGCTTGGCCCTGGCAGGGGATGGC.

As regards this clone: The junction departs from germline at one end; a sequencing error may be responsible. The read stops 3 residues short of the end of the CDR3; the missing end is completed from the germline J gene. The chain is built from TRBV5-1 and TRBJ2-7, with 7 bases fitting TRBD1. Looked up from germline, CDR1 is SGHRS and CDR2 is YFSETQ. This CDR3 contains 15 residues. The CDR3: CASRQGEADSNEQYF. The part of the CDR3 DNA that was read is TGCGCCAGCCGGCAGGGGGAAGCTGACTCCAACGAG.

This clone has more than one count but fewer than ten. The CDR3 extends 3 residues past the end of the read, so its final part is completed from the germline J gene. The rearrangement joins TRBV5-1 to TRBJ2-7, with D perhaps matching TRBD1 (6 bases). The germline V gene has CDR1 SGHRS and CDR2 YFSETQ. The CDR3 is 16 residues long. V dropped 5 bases and J dropped 6 bases, with 24 bases sitting between them. The CDR3 sequence is CASRGAAIIQGSEQYF. CDR3 bases read: TGCGCCAGCAGGGGGGCGGCGATAATACAGGGATCCGAG.